These T cell receptor beta chains were read from a single sample in a study of T cells after posttransplantation cyclophosphamide. Here immunoSEQ multiplex PCR was the method, and the copy in TCRdb shows in-frame clones only, minus some. The profile shows some 20,000 clones, 95% to 98% of them singletons. The sample was naive CD4+ T cells sorted from PBMCs. The receptors stem from a man aged 45-65 years in good health, CMV-negative, and a related stem cell transplant donor. CDR3s include the opening cysteine and the closing phenylalanine or tryptophan. A D gene is named only where the DNA matches it firmly. Clone size appears in some rows only: once, few, many, or a class for an expanded clone.

NA,TRBJ2-1,NA,TRBV6-6,CASSPGSYNEQFF,TGTGCCAGCAGCCCCGGGTCTTACAATGAGCAGTTCTTC
NA,TRBJ2-1,TRBD2,TRBV9,CASSLQGLAGDQQFF,TGTGCCAGCAGCCTACAGGGACTAGCGGGAGATCAGCAGTTCTTC
NA,TRBJ2-1,TRBD2,TRBV5-1,CASSYPSHQYGGRALEQFF,TGCGCCAGCAGCTACCCCTCCCACCAATATGGCGGGAGGGCCCTTGAGCAGTTCTTC
NA,TRBJ2-7,NA,TRBV7-6,CASSFSQNEQYF,TGTGCCAGCAGCTTCTCCCAGAACGAGCAGTACTTC
NA,TRBJ2-1,TRBD1,TRBV2,CASSGTGGDYNEQFF,TGTGCCAGCAGTGGGACAGGAGGCGACTACAATGAGCAGTTCTTC
NA,TRBJ1-6,NA,TRBV4-1,CASSQQGSGNSPLHF,TGCGCCAGCAGCCAACAGGGGTCGGGAAATTCACCCCTCCACTTT
NA,TRBJ2-2,NA,TRBV23-1,CASSGQNIGELFF,TGCGCCAGCAGCGGACAGAACATCGGGGAGCTGTTTTTT
NA,TRBJ2-1,NA,TRBV18,CASSPQRDSYNEQFF,TGTGCCAGCTCACCCCAGAGGGACTCCTACAATGAGCAGTTCTTC
NA,TRBJ2-2,NA,TRBV9,CASSDTPNTGELFF,TGTGCCAGCTCGGACACGCCGAACACCGGGGAGCTGTTTTTT
NA,TRBJ1-2,TRBD1,TRBV27,CASSPRQGGSYGYTF,TGTGCCAGCAGTCCACGACAGGGGGGCTCCTATGGCTACACCTTC
NA,TRBJ1-2,NA,TRBV19,CASSFRANYGYTF,TGTGCCAGTAGTTTCAGGGCAAACTATGGCTACACCTTC
NA,TRBJ2-4,TRBD2,TRBV18,CASSPPGLAGRVYF,TGTGCCAGCTCACCACCCGGACTAGCGGGAAGGGTGTACTTC
NA,TRBJ1-1,NA,TRBV7-3,CASSLASGALNTEAFF,TGTGCCAGCAGCTTAGCTTCAGGGGCATTGAACACTGAAGCTTTCTTT
NA,TRBJ1-2,NA,TRBV2,CASSETRSGGQANYGYTF,TGTGCCAGCAGTGAGACAAGGTCCGGGGGGCAGGCTAACTATGGCTACACCTTC
once,TRBJ2-7,NA,TRBV18,CASSPSGAGNYEQYF,TGTGCCAGCTCACCATCCGGGGCGGGGAACTACGAGCAGTACTTC
NA,TRBJ1-2,TRBD1,TRBV7-3,CASSLNPTGDDGYTF,TGTGCCAGCAGCTTAAACCCAACAGGGGATGATGGCTACACCTTC
few,TRBJ1-4,NA,TRBV4-3,CASSQLSPPGELFF,TGCGCCAGCAGCCAATTAAGCCCCCCAGGGGAACTGTTTTTT
NA,TRBJ2-5,TRBD1,TRBV7-9,CASSHPRDRGRETQYF,TGTGCCAGCAGCCATCCCCGGGACAGGGGGAGGGAGACCCAGTACTTC
NA,TRBJ1-3,TRBD1,TRBV6-5,CASSLGQALSGNTIYF,TGTGCCAGCAGTTTGGGACAGGCGCTCTCTGGAAACACCATATATTTT
NA,TRBJ2-7,TRBD1,TRBV18,CASSAHTGGSYEQYF,TGTGCCAGCTCTGCCCATACAGGGGGGTCGTACGAGCAGTACTTC
NA,TRBJ1-2,NA,TRBV27,CASSDRDTSYGYTF,TGTGCCAGCAGTGATCGGGACACTAGCTATGGCTACACCTTC
NA,TRBJ2-3,TRBD2,TRBV18,CASSPYLAGGSDTQYF,TGTGCCAGCTCACCGTACCTAGCGGGGGGTTCAGATACGCAGTATTTT
NA,TRBJ1-2,NA,TRBV10-1,CASSETANYGYTF,TGCGCCAGCAGTGAGACAGCTAATTATGGCTACACCTTC
NA,TRBJ2-3,TRBD2,TRBV5-1,CASSLAPTSGSQTDTQYF,TGCGCCAGCAGCTTGGCCCCGACTAGCGGGAGTCAGACAGATACGCAGTATTTT
NA,TRBJ1-5,NA,TRBV5-5,CASSLRQGPLPQHF,TGTGCCAGCAGCTTGCGGCAGGGGCCCCTCCCCCAGCATTTT
once,TRBJ2-7,TRBD1,TRBV27,CASSGRQGYEQYF,TGTGCCAGCAGTGGCCGACAGGGCTACGAGCAGTACTTC
NA,TRBJ1-4,NA,TRBV5-4,CASSLGRDDEKLFF,TGTGCCAGCAGCTTGGGCAGGGATGATGAAAAACTGTTTTTT
NA,TRBJ1-2,NA,TRBV6-5,CASSYSRGFNYGYTF,TGTGCCAGCAGTTACTCAAGGGGGTTTAACTATGGCTACACCTTC
NA,TRBJ2-5,NA,TRBV19,CASSIQGKQETQYF,TGTGCCAGTAGTATTCAGGGGAAACAAGAGACCCAGTACTTC
NA,TRBJ2-1,NA,TRBV5-4,CASSLGGSRYNEQFF,TGTGCCAGCAGCTTGGGAGGCAGCCGGTACAATGAGCAGTTCTTC
NA,TRBJ2-2,TRBD1,TRBV5-1,CASSFYSGGTGEPFF,TGCGCCAGCAGCTTTTACTCAGGGGGCACCGGGGAGCCGTTTTTT
NA,TRBJ2-1,TRBD2,TRBV2,CASSEAPGLAVSEQFF,TGTGCCAGCAGTGAAGCCCCGGGACTAGCGGTTTCTGAGCAGTTCTTC
NA,TRBJ2-3,NA,TRBV7-9,CASSLDSGSDTQYF,TGTGCCAGCAGCTTAGATTCGGGTTCAGATACGCAGTATTTT
NA,TRBJ2-5,NA,TRBV11-2,CASSRAETQYF,TGTGCCAGCAGCCGCGCCGAGACCCAGTACTTC
NA,TRBJ1-1,TRBD1,TRBV27,CASSLGYRGGMNTEAFF,TGTGCCAGCAGTTTAGGGTACAGGGGGGGTATGAACACTGAAGCTTTCTTT
NA,TRBJ2-1,TRBD2,TRBV18,CASSPTSGGDEQFF,TGTGCCAGCTCACCTACTAGCGGGGGGGATGAGCAGTTCTTC
once,TRBJ1-2,NA,TRBV29-1,CSVGQRANYGYTF,TGCAGCGTTGGGCAGCGAGCTAACTATGGCTACACCTTC
NA,TRBJ2-2,TRBD2,TRBV19,CATASGWNTGELFF,TGTGCCACCGCTAGCGGGTGGAACACCGGGGAGCTGTTTTTT
NA,TRBJ2-7,NA,TRBV6-5,CASSYSPDEGGKQYF,TGTGCCAGCAGTTACTCGCCGGACGAAGGCGGGAAGCAGTACTTC
NA,TRBJ2-1,NA,TRBV29-1,CSVAGDLIYNEQFF,TGCAGCGTTGCAGGGGACCTTATCTACAATGAGCAGTTCTTC
NA,TRBJ2-7,NA,TRBV5-1,CASSFQGTREQYF,TGCGCCAGCAGCTTCCAGGGGACACGCGAGCAGTACTTC
NA,TRBJ1-5,NA,TRBV18,CASSQTGIGDQPQHF,TGTGCCAGCTCGCAAACAGGGATAGGGGATCAGCCCCAGCATTTT
NA,TRBJ2-3,TRBD2,TRBV7-9,CASSFYHSGRKADTQYF,TGTGCCAGCAGTTTCTATCATAGCGGGAGGAAGGCAGATACGCAGTATTTT
NA,TRBJ1-4,TRBD1,TRBV6-5,CASSFTGAGEKLFF,TGTGCCAGCAGTTTTACAGGGGCGGGGGAAAAACTGTTTTTT
NA,TRBJ1-2,TRBD1,TRBV6-5,CASSYSEGAGGYTF,TGTGCCAGCAGTTACTCGGAGGGGGCGGGAGGCTACACCTTC
few,TRBJ1-3,TRBD1,TRBV2,CASRGYGTAGNTIYF,TGTGCCAGCAGAGGCTATGGGACAGCTGGAAACACCATATATTTT
NA,TRBJ2-5,NA,TRBV7-9,CASSLAWGVKLEETQYF,TGTGCCAGCAGCTTAGCCTGGGGGGTTAAACTAGAGGAGACCCAGTACTTC
NA,TRBJ1-5,TRBD1,TRBV19,CASSDRVDQPQHF,TGTGCCAGTTCGGACAGGGTCGATCAGCCCCAGCATTTT
NA,TRBJ1-2,NA,TRBV6-4,CASSPFGGNGYTF,TGTGCCAGCAGTCCATTTGGGGGGAACGGCTACACCTTC
NA,TRBJ2-1,NA,TRBV11-2,CASIHHPRGEGYNEQFF,TGTGCCAGCATCCACCACCCAAGGGGGGAGGGCTACAATGAGCAGTTCTTC
NA,TRBJ2-7,NA,TRBV20-1,CSAREGHGQYF,TGCAGTGCTAGAGAGGGGCACGGGCAGTACTTC
NA,TRBJ1-1,NA,TRBV2,CASKYGGAEAFF,TGTGCCAGCAAGTATGGAGGTGCTGAAGCTTTCTTT
NA,TRBJ1-2,NA,TRBV11-2,CASSLGGDGYTF,TGTGCCAGCAGCTTAGGGGGGGATGGCTACACCTTC
NA,TRBJ2-1,TRBD2,TRBV5-1,CASSLGLAGDSEQFF,TGCGCCAGCAGCTTGGGACTAGCGGGAGATAGTGAGCAGTTCTTC
once,TRBJ1-5,NA,TRBV14,CASSQLTRLERLNQPQHF,TGTGCCAGCAGCCAACTTACGAGACTGGAACGATTAAATCAGCCCCAGCATTTT
NA,TRBJ1-5,NA,TRBV19,CASSLLHGGGQPQHF,TGTGCCAGTAGTCTCCTCCATGGGGGCGGTCAGCCCCAGCATTTT
NA,TRBJ2-6,NA,TRBV9,CASSVGPFGANVLTF,TGTGCCAGCAGCGTAGGGCCTTTCGGGGCCAACGTCCTGACTTTC
NA,TRBJ2-4,NA,TRBV19,CASSGRGGGNIQYF,TGTGCCAGTAGTGGGAGGGGGGGCGGAAACATTCAGTACTTC
NA,TRBJ2-7,TRBD2,TRBV5-4,CASSESLAESYEQYF,TGTGCCAGCAGCGAATCACTAGCGGAGTCCTACGAGCAGTACTTC